This TCR beta chain is from a study of blood T cell repertoires in COVID-19. Overall study: The United States, Italy and Spain were the sources of the acute and convalescent COVID-19 samples. Nucleic acid was either cDNA or gDNA, and it came from T cells, B-cell-depleted T cells, or PBMCs.

The authors' processing: The authors estimated nucleated cell counts from reference gene primer amplification. Clones were read by immunoSEQ multiplex PCR, and TCRdb kept only the in-frame ones, dropping some. The V and J calls and the clone size are those of that table, but D and trimming were determined from the DNA. The sample holds fewer than 200,000 clones, roughly 83% seen once. Cohort placement rested on clinical history that participants reported themselves. Per the germline V gene, CDR1 is SGHNT and CDR2 is YYREEE (reference sequence). The CDR3 totals 19 residues. Trimming at V came to 6 bases and at J to 5 bases, leaving 20 bases not matched to a gene. This clone has a count of ten or more.

This clonotype was obtained from a woman in her 50s who had recovered from COVID-19. Source material: PBMCs or T cells enriched from blood (not recorded which). V gene TRBV5-4 combines with J gene TRBJ2-2; 9 bases line up with TRBD2. Here the CDR3 reads CASTLRLASGKIRTGELFF. CDR3 bases: TGTGCCAGCACCCTAAGGCTGGCTAGCGGGAAAATAAGGACCGGGGAGCTGTTTTTT. Filled out from reference TRBV5-4 and TRBJ2-2, the complete variable domain reads ETGVTQSPTHLIKTRGQQVTLRCSSQSGHNTVSWYQQALGQGPQFIFQYYREEENGRGNFPPRFSGLQFPNYSSELNVNALELDDSALYLCASTLRLASGKIRTGELFFGEGSRLTVL.